Sequencing of this T cell receptor beta chain was carried out in a study of cytomegalovirus exposure and HLA in healthy donors. Study-wide context: Drawn from HLA-typed donors, 80 million to 95 million unique TCRs were held in an early data release. Study outcomes and limitations: A later analysis linked 15,000 to 20,000 TCR beta sequences to HLA alleles at 0.05 false discovery rate.

In regard to this clone: Its antigen is unidentified.

Both 60 Vbeta primers and 13 Jbeta primers went into the PCR. Per the authors' pipeline: Per a later analysis, the number of unique TCR beta chains was approximately 80 million, of which 9 million to 14 million were shared. The table came from immunoSEQ multiplex PCR; TCRdb's copy has only in-frame clones and leaves some out. V, J and clone size derive from that table, while D and trimming were established from the DNA sequence. The data show 150,000 to 200,000 clones, about 80% seen once. Germline V lookup: CDR1 SGHNT, CDR2 YENEEA. The CDR3 length is 15 residues. V trimming: 5 bases; J trimming: 9 bases; junction bases outside the gene matches: 11.

The sequencing input was PBMCs. The rearrangement joins TRBV11-3 to TRBJ2-2, with 8 bases fitting TRBD2. This clonotype was obtained from a man aged 18 to 30 in good health and CMV-seronegative. Here the CDR3 reads CASSTPGGGSRELFF. CDR3 nucleotides: TGTGCCAGCAGCACTCCGGGGGGGGGAAGCAGGGAGCTGTTTTTT.